Listed below are T cell receptor beta chains from one sample, sequenced in a study of blood T cell repertoires in COVID-19. The data were produced by immunoSEQ multiplex PCR, yet TCRdb's version contains in-frame clones alone and is incomplete. This table has some 200,000 clones, less than 85% appearing once. The sample was peripheral blood. The receptor source for this set is a woman of 80 years or more with COVID-19, enrolled during active disease. Both conserved end residues are part of each CDR3. D genes are given only for firm matches. The size of a clone is reported for some rows only, either as once, few or many, or as a class for expanded clones.

CDR3: CASSRMGGSTDTQYF
DNA: TGTGCCAGCAGCCGCATGGGGGGGTCCACAGATACGCAGTATTTT
V: TRBV7-3
D: TRBD2
size: -
J: TRBJ2-3

CDR3: CASSRPGLDYEQYF
DNA: TGTGCCAGCAGCCGGCCGGGACTAGACTACGAGCAGTACTTC
V: TRBV28
D: TRBD2
size: -
J: TRBJ2-7

CDR3: CASSPGTGGPNYEQYF
DNA: TGTGCCAGCAGCCCCGGGACAGGAGGTCCCAACTACGAGCAGTACTTC
V: TRBV21-1
D: -
size: -
J: TRBJ2-7

CDR3: CASTVRGVLAGANVLTF
DNA: TGCGCCAGCACGGTCCGGGGGGTTCTAGCTGGGGCCAACGTCCTGACTTTC
V: TRBV5-1
D: TRBD2
size: -
J: TRBJ2-6

CDR3: CASSPTTGTQSGYGYTF
DNA: TGCGCCAGCAGCCCGACAACCGGGACTCAAAGCGGCTATGGCTACACCTTC
V: TRBV5-1
D: -
size: -
J: TRBJ1-2

CDR3: CASSHTRGATEAFF
DNA: TGTGCCAGCAGCCACACACGGGGGGCCACTGAAGCTTTCTTT
V: TRBV6-5
D: -
size: -
J: TRBJ1-1

CDR3: CSASQTGWGEKLFF
DNA: TGCAGTGCTAGTCAGACAGGGTGGGGTGAAAAACTGTTTTTT
V: TRBV20-1
D: TRBD1
size: -
J: TRBJ1-4

CDR3: CASSSPGSLFF
DNA: TGTGCCAGCAGTTCTCCGGGATCTCTCTTCTTT
V: TRBV27
D: -
size: -
J: TRBJ1-1

CDR3: CASSLDQGSQYF
DNA: TGTGCCAGCAGCCTGGACCAGGGATCGCAGTATTTT
V: TRBV11-2
D: -
size: -
J: TRBJ2-3

CDR3: CASSPIRAPGGYTF
DNA: TGTGCCAGCAGTCCGATTAGGGCCCCGGGGGGCTACACCTTC
V: TRBV28
D: -
size: -
J: TRBJ1-2

CDR3: CASSMGQGGGYTF
DNA: TGTGCCAGTAGTATGGGACAGGGAGGCGGCTACACCTTC
V: TRBV19
D: TRBD1
size: -
J: TRBJ1-2

CDR3: CASSITVGTLRYF
DNA: TGTGCCAGTAGTATTACCGTCGGGACACTTCGGTATTTT
V: TRBV19
D: -
size: once
J: TRBJ2-3

CDR3: CASSESAGLWSGANVLTF
DNA: TGCGCCAGCAGTGAGTCGGCGGGTCTATGGTCTGGGGCCAACGTCCTGACTTTC
V: TRBV10-2
D: -
size: once
J: TRBJ2-6

CDR3: CASSQVAGQGNQPQHF
DNA: TGCGCCAGCAGCCAAGTCGCCGGACAGGGGAATCAGCCCCAGCATTTT
V: TRBV4-1
D: TRBD1
size: few
J: TRBJ1-5

CDR3: CATGIGVTAGNTIYF
DNA: TGTGCCACAGGTATAGGGGTTACCGCTGGAAACACCATATATTTT
V: TRBV28
D: -
size: -
J: TRBJ1-3

CDR3: CSVGTGDSPLHF
DNA: TGCAGCGTCGGGACAGGGGATTCACCCCTCCACTTT
V: TRBV29-1
D: TRBD1
size: -
J: TRBJ1-6

CDR3: CASRGTYNEQFF
DNA: TGTGCCAGCAGAGGGACTTACAATGAGCAGTTCTTC
V: TRBV6-5
D: -
size: -
J: TRBJ2-1

CDR3: CASTLQGSYGYTF
DNA: TGTGCCAGCACCCTACAGGGGAGCTATGGCTACACCTTC
V: TRBV27
D: TRBD1
size: -
J: TRBJ1-2

CDR3: CASSVEAQGLNTEAFF
DNA: TGTGCCAGCAGCGTAGAGGCGCAGGGCCTGAACACTGAAGCTTTCTTT
V: TRBV9
D: -
size: -
J: TRBJ1-1

CDR3: CASRQRDRDNQPQHF
DNA: TGTGCCAGCAGGCAACGGGACAGGGATAATCAGCCCCAGCATTTT
V: TRBV2
D: TRBD1
size: once
J: TRBJ1-5

CDR3: CASRVDSYPYGYTF
DNA: TGTGCCAGCAGAGTTGACAGCTACCCCTATGGCTACACCTTC
V: TRBV2
D: -
size: -
J: TRBJ1-2

CDR3: CASSQAGGAEAFF
DNA: TGTGCCAGCAGCCAAGCCGGGGGGGCGGAAGCTTTCTTT
V: TRBV4-2
D: -
size: -
J: TRBJ1-1

CDR3: CASSLGRNQAGPKTQYF
DNA: TGCGCCAGCAGCTTGGGGCGGAATCAGGCAGGGCCAAAGACCCAGTACTTC
V: TRBV5-1
D: -
size: -
J: TRBJ2-5

CDR3: CASSTGVVYGYTF
DNA: TGTGCCAGCAGCACAGGGGTGGTCTATGGCTACACCTTC
V: TRBV7-8
D: TRBD1
size: -
J: TRBJ1-2

CDR3: CAISPTGAQSYEQYF
DNA: TGTGCCATCAGTCCCACAGGGGCCCAATCCTACGAGCAGTACTTC
V: TRBV10-3
D: TRBD1
size: -
J: TRBJ2-7

CDR3: CASSPDSGTSTDTQYF
DNA: TGTGCCAGCTCACCGGACTCAGGGACTAGCACAGATACGCAGTATTTT
V: TRBV18
D: -
size: -
J: TRBJ2-3

CDR3: CASSLYGADQPQHF
DNA: TGTGCCAGCAGTTTATATGGGGCCGATCAGCCCCAGCATTTT
V: TRBV27
D: -
size: -
J: TRBJ1-5

CDR3: CASSRTGTNTGELFF
DNA: TGTGCCAGCAGCAGGACAGGGACGAACACCGGGGAGCTGTTTTTT
V: TRBV11-2
D: TRBD1
size: -
J: TRBJ2-2

CDR3: CASSDRTGTQPQHF
DNA: TGTGCCAGCAGCGACAGGACAGGGACCCAGCCCCAGCATTTT
V: TRBV2
D: TRBD1
size: once
J: TRBJ1-5

CDR3: CASARDSFREETQYF
DNA: TGTGCCAGCGCTAGGGACAGCTTTAGGGAAGAGACCCAGTACTTC
V: TRBV5-5
D: TRBD1
size: -
J: TRBJ2-5

CDR3: CASSYGRDTYEQYF
DNA: TGTGCCAGCAGCTACGGGCGGGATACCTACGAGCAGTACTTC
V: TRBV11-3
D: -
size: -
J: TRBJ2-7

CDR3: CASATGGLLQETQYF
DNA: TGTGCCAGCGCAACGGGGGGCCTTTTGCAAGAGACCCAGTACTTC
V: TRBV19
D: -
size: -
J: TRBJ2-5

CDR3: CASSRMPSGSSYNEQFF
DNA: TGTGCCAGCTCCCGGATGCCCAGCGGGAGCTCCTACAATGAGCAGTTCTTC
V: TRBV19
D: TRBD2
size: -
J: TRBJ2-1

CDR3: CASTTSGRGTAEQFF
DNA: TGCGCCAGCACCACGAGTGGTAGGGGAACAGCCGAGCAGTTCTTC
V: TRBV5-1
D: -
size: -
J: TRBJ2-1

CDR3: CATSRGGQESSGNTIYF
DNA: TGTGCCACCAGCAGAGGGGGACAGGAGAGCTCTGGAAACACCATATATTTT
V: TRBV15
D: TRBD1
size: -
J: TRBJ1-3

CDR3: CASSYIPGGEQFF
DNA: TGTGCCAGCAGCTATATCCCCGGGGGTGAGCAGTTCTTC
V: TRBV7-9
D: -
size: -
J: TRBJ2-1